The 27 T cell receptor beta chains presented below share a single source sample, sequenced in a study of CD8 T cells in ankylosing spondylitis. TCRdb used MiXCR to reprocess the 5' RACE reads, holding one entry per CDR3 protein. The profile shows some 130,000 distinct CDR3 sequences, around 9.3% of them singletons. The sequenced sample was blood, either unsorted or a sorted T cell fraction (not recorded which). The source is a male donor with ankylosing spondylitis or in good health (not recorded which).

This clonotype has a single count. The rearrangement uses TRBV20-1 and TRBJ2-2; 9 bases align to TRBD2. Germline V gene data show CDR1 as DFQATT and CDR2 as SNEGSKA (reference sequence). The CDR3 has 15 residues. J gave up 4 bases and V 3 bases, and 6 bases lay outside the gene matches. CDR3 loop: CSASRGTSRTGELFF. The CDR3 DNA is TGCAGTGCTAGTAGGGGGACTAGCCGCACCGGGGAGCTGTTTTTT.

This clonotype was found a few times. For the CDR3, the DNA is TGTGCCAGCAGCCCGTACCTAGCGGGAGATAACAATGAGCAGTTCTTC. This translates into CASSPYLAGDNNEQFF. The chain couples TRBV7-2 to TRBJ2-1, with TRBD2 matching 10 bases. The ends lost 5 bases at V and 5 bases at J; junction bases unmatched: 9. The CDR3 contains 16 residues. The germline CDR1 and CDR2 sequences are SGHTA and FQGNSA.

The CDR3 loop reads CASIFGGGSDTQYF. The DNA for the CDR3 is TGTGCCAGCATCTTCGGGGGGGGCTCGGATACGCAGTATTTT. J is TRBJ2-3 and V is TRBV12-3 or TRBV12-4; TRBD2 matches 8 bases. This CDR3 contains 14 residues. Trimming took 7 bases from V and 6 from J; bases not matched to a gene: 9.

The chain employs TRBV7-8 and TRBJ2-7; 9 nucleotides line up with TRBD2. Germline values: CDR1 SGHVS, CDR2 FQNEAQ. V gave up 3 bases and J gave up 6 bases; unmatched junction bases: 9. This CDR3 contains 15 residues. The CDR3 bases are TGTGCCAGCAGCTTTACATTGACTAGCGGTTCCGAGCAGTACTTC. It specifies CASSFTLTSGSEQYF.

This clonotype has only a few counts. The CDR3 protein is CSARESGPTSTGELFF. In nucleotides, the CDR3 is TGCAGTGCTAGAGAATCCGGGCCCACCAGCACCGGGGAGCTGTTTTTT. The V gene is TRBV20-1, the J gene TRBJ2-2; D ambiguous. The CDR3 has 16 amino acids. V lost 0 bases and J lost 4, with 15 bases in between. Germline V lookup: CDR1 DFQATT, CDR2 SNEGSKA (reference sequence).

This clonotype appeared a few times. The chain uses TRBV6-5 and TRBJ2-3; D gene uncertain. Germline CDR1 and CDR2: MNHEY and SVGAGI. The CDR3 is 12 amino acids. The V end lost 0 bases, the J end lost 5 bases, and 3 bases lay between the germline ends. The CDR3 loop is CASSYSGDTQYF. The DNA for the CDR3 is TGTGCCAGCAGTTACTCGGGAGATACGCAGTATTTT.

This clonotype was seen at least ten times. V and J are TRBV7-2 and TRBJ1-2; 9 bases are shared with TRBD1. The J segment lost 4 bases and the V segment lost 5 bases, leaving 8 bases of the junction unmatched. The CDR3 consists of 15 residues. Germline V gives CDR1 SGHTA, CDR2 FQGNSA. The CDR3 DNA reads TGTGCCAGCAGCACCCGGGGACAGGGCCCCTATGGCTACACCTTC. The encoded protein is CASSTRGQGPYGYTF.

This clonotype was observed many times. The chain combines TRBV29-1 with TRBJ2-2; weak D call: TRBD2 (6 bases). This CDR3 is built from 11 residues. In germline, CDR1 is SQVTM, CDR2 ANQGSEA. In DNA, the CDR3 is TGCAGTATTGGAGGGTCCGGGGAGCTGTTTTTT. Amino acids: CSIGGSGELFF.

This clonotype showed up many times. The chain carries TRBV12-3 or TRBV12-4 and TRBJ2-5; a possible D gene is TRBD2 (6 bases). V was clipped by 6 bases and J by 8 bases, with 13 bases between them. The CDR3 is 12 amino acids. As DNA, the CDR3 is TGTGCCAGCAGGGGGGACTCGGAAACCCAGTACTTC. As protein: CASRGDSETQYF.

This clonotype came up a few times. The genes are TRBV2 and TRBJ2-2; no clear D. Germline values: CDR1 SNHLY, CDR2 FYNNEI. V lost 3 bases, J lost 4 bases, and 6 bases lay in between. The CDR3 has 13 amino acids. The CDR3 DNA reads as TGTGCCAGCAGTGATCGCGTCACCGGGGAGCTGTTTTTT. It yields the protein CASSDRVTGELFF. Variable domain in full (rest from reference TRBV2 and TRBJ2-2): EPEVTQTPSHQVTQMGQEVILRCVPISNHLYFYWYRQILGQKVEFLVSFYNNEISEKSEIFDDQFSVERPDGSNFTLKIRSTKLEDSAMYFCASSDRVTGELFFGEGSRLTVL.

This clonotype was observed at least ten times. The chain is built from TRBV5-6 and TRBJ2-7; D call uncertain. CDR3 length: 15 residues. Trimming stripped 2 bases from V and 8 bases from J, with 20 bases between. CDR1 is SGHDT and CDR2 is YYEEEE in the germline V gene. The CDR3 here is CASSFYFVVPSKQYF. In DNA form, the CDR3 reads TGTGCCAGCAGCTTTTATTTTGTCGTTCCCTCCAAGCAGTACTTC.

This clonotype was counted ten times or more. The V gene is TRBV7-3, the J gene TRBJ2-1; 10 positions match TRBD2. This CDR3 is built from 17 residues. J was trimmed by 8 bases and V by 2 bases; bases with no gene match: 12. Germline values: CDR1 SGHTA, CDR2 FQGTGA. The CDR3 here is CASSLLIPSGRDYEQFF. DNA for the CDR3: TGTGCCAGCAGCTTACTAATTCCCAGCGGGAGGGACTATGAGCAGTTCTTC.

The rearrangement uses TRBV12-3 or TRBV12-4 and TRBJ2-7, with 8 positions matching TRBD1. With 4 bases clipped from V and 0 bases from J, the junction kept 5 bases outside the gene matches. The CDR3 has 15 amino acids. For the CDR3, the DNA is TGTGCCAGCAGTTCCGGACAGGGCCACTCCTACGAGCAGTACTTC. Amino acid sequence: CASSSGQGHSYEQYF.

In the case of this clonotype: With a much larger clone just one base away, this may be a read error. This chain uses TRBV27 with TRBJ2-1; 11 bases agree with TRBD2. Germline CDR1 reads MNHEY; CDR2 reads SMNVEV (reference sequence). The CDR3 has 14 residues. After removal of 7 bases from V and 8 bases from J, the junction contained 7 bases not matched to a gene. The CDR3 protein is CASTGTSGYDEQFF. In DNA form, the CDR3 reads TGTGCCAGCACCGGGACTAGCGGTTACGATGAGCAGTTCTTC.

Note on this clonotype: Being one base from a much bigger clone, this may be a read error. CDR3 nucleotides: TGTGCCAGCAGCCCCGGGACAGCAAACACCGGGGTGCTGTTTTTT. Protein: CASSPGTANTGVLFF. This rearrangement joins TRBV7-2 to TRBJ2-2, with 7 bases lining up with TRBD1. This CDR3 is 15 amino acids long. Germline V gene data show CDR1 as SGHTA and CDR2 as FQGNSA.

This clonotype was seen a few times. The chain is built from TRBV20-1 and TRBJ2-6; D remains ambiguous. Germline values: CDR1 DFQATT, CDR2 SNEGSKA (reference sequence). Deletions cut 3 bases from V and 6 bases from J, with 12 bases between. This CDR3 comprises 14 residues. CDR3 sequence reads: CSASRDYVANVLTF. The CDR3 bases are TGCAGTGCTAGCCGCGATTATGTGGCCAACGTCCTGACTTTC.

This clonotype was counted ten times or more. The genes are TRBV12-3 or TRBV12-4 and TRBJ2-1, with 9 bases lining up with TRBD1. CDR3 length: 13 amino acids. With 8 bases clipped from V and 6 bases from J, the junction kept 5 bases outside the gene matches. The CDR3, as DNA: TGTGCCAGCGGTCGGGGACAGGGCAATGAGCAGTTCTTC. Translating gives CASGRGQGNEQFF.

This clonotype was recorded at least ten times. This sequence joins TRBV7-2 and TRBJ2-7, with 11 bases that match TRBD2. CDR1 is SGHTA and CDR2 is FQGNSA in the germline V gene. Losses at the gene ends were 1 base for V and 3 bases for J; bases not matched to a gene: 2. The CDR3 runs 15 residues. The CDR3 bases are TGTGCCAGCAGCTTAGATGGGACTAGCGGCTACGAGCAGTACTTC. Translated: CASSLDGTSGYEQYF. The full variable domain, with the rest looked up from reference TRBV7-2 and TRBJ2-7, is GAGVSQSPSNKVTEKGKDVELRCDPISGHTALYWYRQSLGQGLEFLIYFQGNSAPDKSGLPSDRFSAERTGGSVSTLTIQRTQQEDSAVYLCASSLDGTSGYEQYFGPGTRLTVT.

This clonotype appeared many times. The rearrangement joins TRBV20-1 to TRBJ2-2; D is possibly TRBD2 (6 bases). CDR1 is DFQATT, CDR2 SNEGSKA, per germline (reference sequence). The CDR3 extends over 15 amino acids. Trimming stripped 6 bases from V and 6 bases from J, with 20 bases between. CDR3 bases: TGCAGTGCGCAGAGGTCTTTAGGGGAGGCCGGGGAGCTGTTTTTT. It codes for CSAQRSLGEAGELFF.

The rearrangement joins TRBV20-1 to TRBJ2-5; D unclear. The CDR3 is 13 amino acids. CDR1 is DFQATT and CDR2 is SNEGSKA in the germline V gene (reference sequence). V dropped 0 bases and J dropped 1 base, with 6 bases sitting between them. The CDR3 spells CSARDRTQETQYF. In DNA form, the CDR3 reads TGCAGTGCTAGAGACAGGACCCAAGAGACCCAGTACTTC.

This clonotype was detected ten times or more. The chain links TRBV4-3 to TRBJ2-2; D unclear. The CDR3 is made up of 16 amino acids. Germline CDR1 is LGHNA and CDR2 is YSLEER. Deletions cut 1 base from V and 7 bases from J, with 16 bases between. In DNA, the CDR3 is TGCGCCAGCAGCCAAGCCCCTCTAGTTGGGGTCGGGGAGCTGTTTTTT. Translating it yields CASSQAPLVGVGELFF.

This clonotype appeared many times. The chain uses TRBV29-1 and TRBJ2-2; D remains unclear. V gave up 7 bases and J gave up 1 base, with 7 bases separating them. The germline V gene encodes CDR1 SQVTM and CDR2 ANQGSEA. This CDR3 has 12 residues. This CDR3 is CSGTENTGELFF. The CDR3 DNA reads as TGCAGCGGGACGGAGAACACCGGGGAGCTGTTTTTT.

This clonotype was detected ten times or more. This chain uses TRBV12-3 or TRBV12-4 with TRBJ2-1, with D possibly being TRBD1 or TRBD2 (5 bases each). The CDR3 has 17 amino acids. V dropped 6 bases and J dropped 4 bases, with 22 bases sitting between them. The CDR3 sequence: CASSPRQGPPLYNEQFF. The CDR3 DNA follows: TGTGCCAGCAGCCCTCGGCAGGGACCTCCATTATACAATGAGCAGTTCTTC.

There are a few counts of this clonotype. This sequence joins TRBV20-1 and TRBJ2-7; 7 bases match TRBD2. The CDR3 covers 15 residues. The J segment lost 0 bases and the V segment lost 0 bases, leaving 5 bases of the junction unmatched. Looked up from germline, CDR1 is DFQATT and CDR2 is SNEGSKA (reference sequence). The CDR3 sequence is CSARDMGGSSYEQYF. The CDR3 DNA reads as TGCAGTGCTAGAGATATGGGAGGGAGCTCCTACGAGCAGTACTTC.

The table lists this clonotype with many counts. This chain joins TRBV6-5 and TRBJ2-7; tentatively, D is TRBD2 (6 bases). In germline, CDR1 is MNHEY, CDR2 SVGAGI. Trimming took 4 bases from V and 2 from J, leaving 15 bases between them. CDR3 length equals 15 residues. The CDR3 loop is CASSSPAGTTYEQYF. The CDR3 coding sequence is TGTGCCAGCAGTTCTCCGGCGGGAACCACCTACGAGCAGTACTTC.

This clonotype showed up many times. This chain connects TRBV9 to TRBJ2-3; the D call may be TRBD1 or TRBD2 (5 bases each). This CDR3 is 15 amino acids long. Germline V gene sequence: CDR1 SGDLS, CDR2 YYNGEE. Trimming pared 0 bases from V and 6 bases from J, leaving 14 bases between. The CDR3 protein is CASSVVGNGADTQYF. DNA of the CDR3: TGTGCCAGCAGCGTAGTCGGGAACGGGGCGGATACGCAGTATTTT.

This clonotype occurred many times. The V and J genes are TRBV20-1 and TRBJ2-1; 9 nucleotides line up with TRBD2. This CDR3 contains 13 residues. With V trimmed by 3 bases and J by 6 bases, 3 bases remained unmatched. CDR1 and CDR2 (germline): DFQATT, SNEGSKA (reference sequence). The CDR3 spells CSARVSGGNEQFF. The CDR3 region has the DNA TGCAGTGCTAGGGTTAGCGGGGGCAATGAGCAGTTCTTC.